A selection of T cell receptor beta chains follows, all from one sample in a study of prognosis after radiotherapy for stage I lung cancer. Each CDR3 protein gets one entry after TCRdb re-called the multiplex PCR reads with MiXCR. Among fewer than 20,000 distinct CDR3 sequences listed, about 18% were seen once. The input for sequencing was PBMCs, taken before or after stereotactic body radiation therapy (not recorded which). The origin of the receptors is a donor over 45 with non-small cell lung cancer. The CDR3 runs from the conserved cysteine through the conserved F or W.

CDR3 length | J gene | V gene | CDR3 protein
16 | TRBJ2-2 | TRBV20-1 | CSARDLTGGRTGELFF
19 | TRBJ2-5 | TRBV20-1 | CSARDWDNAGTSGAETQYF
15 | TRBJ2-1 | TRBV20-1 | CSAPTGGDWYNEQFF
20 | TRBJ2-1 | TRBV4-2 | CASSQEDSLLPLSSYNEQFF
15 | TRBJ2-7 | TRBV6-5 | CASSSGQGVSHEQYF
14 | TRBJ2-1 | TRBV4-1 | CASSRGLENNEQFF
14 | TRBJ1-2 | TRBV18 | CASSPGTGGYGYTF
16 | TRBJ1-3 | TRBV6-5 | CASSYRPGNSGNTIYF
10 | TRBJ2-1 | TRBV20-1 | CSAGPHEQFF
15 | TRBJ2-3 | TRBV28 | CASTPGTGLSDTQYF
14 | TRBJ2-3 | TRBV5-1 | CASSLTESTDTQYF
14 | TRBJ1-1 | TRBV7-9 | CASSDLTARTEAFF
11 | TRBJ2-1 | TRBV28 | CASSITRVLFF
15 | TRBJ2-2 | TRBV7-2 | CASSLVAGWAGELFF
16 | TRBJ2-3 | TRBV15 | CATSREGLAGSDTQYF
13 | TRBJ2-3 | TRBV6-2/TRBV6-3 | CASSLLWADTQYF
17 | TRBJ2-3 | TRBV24-1 | CATSDPTGTVGADTQYF
14 | TRBJ2-3 | TRBV13 | CASSPRTSTDTQYF
17 | TRBJ2-1 | TRBV4-1 | CASSPGLAEAINNEQFF
10 | TRBJ1-1 | TRBV29-1 | CSVEDAEAFF
15 | TRBJ1-2 | TRBV12-3/TRBV12-4 | CASSLRQGGNYGYTF
12 | TRBJ1-2 | TRBV7-2 | CASSQDSYGHTF
15 | TRBJ2-1 | TRBV4-3 | CASSPGLAVYNEQFF
12 | TRBJ2-3 | TRBV5-1 | CASSFQTDTQYF
14 | TRBJ1-5 | TRBV12-3/TRBV12-4 | CASKLGGAGQPQHF
15 | TRBJ2-5 | TRBV18 | CASSTDREFVETQYF
15 | TRBJ1-1 | TRBV10-3 | CAISESRQGYTEAFF
16 | TRBJ2-3 | TRBV7-9 | CASSRDAAGAADTQYF
13 | TRBJ2-7 | TRBV20-1 | CSASAGGISEQYF
14 | TRBJ1-5 | TRBV20-1 | CSASSPGSNQPQHF
12 | TRBJ2-5 | TRBV3-1 | CASSHLGETQYF
15 | TRBJ2-1 | TRBV6-1 | CASRPRLYSNNEQFF
16 | TRBJ2-5 | TRBV6-2/TRBV6-3 | CASSYPGDTGWETQYF
16 | TRBJ2-1 | TRBV6-2/TRBV6-3 | CASSYGSSIWNNEQFF
13 | TRBJ2-3 | TRBV10-3 | CAISARDTDTQYF
16 | TRBJ2-3 | TRBV9 | CASSVVVSSHADTQYF
17 | TRBJ2-7 | TRBV4-1 | CASSQDFQTSGSHEQYF
16 | TRBJ2-5 | TRBV6-1 | CASTGLAGPKGETQYF
15 | TRBJ2-3 | TRBV6-1 | CASRGLTGFMDTQYF
17 | TRBJ2-7 | TRBV6-1 | CASSEYRLVGRSYEQYF
14 | TRBJ2-3 | TRBV7-9 | CASNRGLASDTQYF
16 | TRBJ1-1 | TRBV19 | CASSSRQGAIGTEAFF
13 | TRBJ2-5 | TRBV4-3 | CASSPGRRETQYF
14 | TRBJ1-5 | TRBV27 | CASSIRDWEEPQHF
16 | TRBJ2-3 | TRBV3-1 | CASSPDSSSRADTQYF
10 | TRBJ1-5 | TRBV6-4 | CASETEAQHF
15 | TRBJ2-1 | TRBV4-2 | CASSWGQGPNNEQFF
19 | TRBJ2-2 | TRBV28 | CASTSRVAGTNGVAGELFF
15 | TRBJ2-5 | TRBV19 | CASSILGGTGGTQYF
17 | TRBJ2-5 | TRBV3-1 | CASSQDTTSGSKETQYF
17 | TRBJ1-1 | TRBV19 | CASSPRAGRFRGGEAFF
16 | TRBJ2-3 | TRBV13 | CASKGRETKYTDTQYF
14 | TRBJ1-3 | TRBV6-1 | CASSQDASGNTIYF
20 | TRBJ2-1 | TRBV11-1 | CASGAGPFAGSTLKYNEQFF
13 | TRBJ1-2 | TRBV6-1 | CASTLDRVNGYTF
16 | TRBJ2-2 | TRBV18 | CASSPPGLRGTGELFF
12 | TRBJ1-3 | TRBV30 | CAWKKSGNTIYF
18 | TRBJ2-2 | TRBV6-2/TRBV6-3 | CASSYEGSGARPAGELFF
15 | TRBJ1-2 | TRBV2 | CASSDWTGGDYGYTF